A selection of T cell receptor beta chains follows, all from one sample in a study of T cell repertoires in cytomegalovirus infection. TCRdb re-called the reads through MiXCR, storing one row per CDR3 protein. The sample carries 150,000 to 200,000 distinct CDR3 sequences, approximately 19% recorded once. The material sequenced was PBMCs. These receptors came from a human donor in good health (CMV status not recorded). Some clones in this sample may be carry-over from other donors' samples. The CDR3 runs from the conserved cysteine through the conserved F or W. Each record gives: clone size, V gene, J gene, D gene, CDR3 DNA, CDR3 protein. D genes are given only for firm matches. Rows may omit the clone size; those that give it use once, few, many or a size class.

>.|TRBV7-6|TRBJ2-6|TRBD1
TGTGCCAGCAGTCTCGGACAGGGGGGATCTGGGGCCAACGTCCTGACTTTC
CASSLGQGGSGANVLTF
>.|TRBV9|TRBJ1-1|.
TGTGCCAGCAGCGAGACCGGAGGGGACGTCACTGAAGCTTTCTTT
CASSETGGDVTEAFF
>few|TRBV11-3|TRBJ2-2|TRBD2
TGTGCCAGCAGCCGACTAGCGGGAGACACCGGGGAGCTGTTTTTT
CASSRLAGDTGELFF
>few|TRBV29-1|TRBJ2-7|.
TGCAGCGCGCGGGGGCAGGGGGATTCCTACGAGCAGTACTTC
CSARGQGDSYEQYF
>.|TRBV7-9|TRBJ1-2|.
TGTGCCAGCAGTGTTAATCTCCGCTACACCTTC
CASSVNLRYTF
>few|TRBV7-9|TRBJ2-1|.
TGTGCCAGCAGCGTATGGGACTTCCACAATGAGCAGTTCTTC
CASSVWDFHNEQFF
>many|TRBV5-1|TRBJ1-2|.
TGCGCCAGCAGCTTGGTAGTAGGTTCACCTGCGGCTGGCTACACCTTC
CASSLVVGSPAAGYTF
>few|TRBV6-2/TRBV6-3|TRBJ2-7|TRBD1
TGTGCCAGCAGGGGGACAGTCTCCTACGAGCAGTACTTC
CASRGTVSYEQYF
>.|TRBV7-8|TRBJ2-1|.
TGTGCCAGCAGCGCTCTTGCCCCGGGTGAGCAGTTCTTC
CASSALAPGEQFF
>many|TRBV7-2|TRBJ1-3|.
TGTGCCAGCAGCCAAGGGGTGACTGGAAACACCATATATTTT
CASSQGVTGNTIYF
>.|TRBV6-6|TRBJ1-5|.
TGTGCCAGCAGTTACTCGGAAAGGCCCCAGCATTTT
CASSYSERPQHF
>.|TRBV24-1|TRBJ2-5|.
TGTGCCACCAGTGAAGAGGGGAGGGAGACCCAGTACTTC
CATSEEGRETQYF
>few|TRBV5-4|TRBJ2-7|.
TGTGCCAGCAGCTGGAGGGGGGATAGCTACGAGCAGTACTTC
CASSWRGDSYEQYF
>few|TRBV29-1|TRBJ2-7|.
TGCAGCGCCGGGAGGAACGAGGGGGGCGAGCAGTACTTC
CSAGRNEGGEQYF
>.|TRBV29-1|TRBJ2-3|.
TGCAGCGTTGGGACCGTCCGGGCAGATACGCAGTATTTT
CSVGTVRADTQYF
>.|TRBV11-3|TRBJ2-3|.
TGTGCCAGCAGCTTAGACCGACTAGTAAAATTT
CASSLDRLVKF
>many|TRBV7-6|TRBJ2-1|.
TGTGCCAGCAGCCTCAGGAGCGGGACAAACAATGAGCAGTTCTTC
CASSLRSGTNNEQFF
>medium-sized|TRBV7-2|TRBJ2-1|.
TGTGCCAGCAGCTCCCCACCGGGTCGGAATGAGCAGTTCTTC
CASSSPPGRNEQFF
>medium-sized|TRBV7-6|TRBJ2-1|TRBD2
TGTGCCAGCAGCCCCGCGGGAAGCGGGAGGGTTAACAATGAGCAGTTCTTC
CASSPAGSGRVNNEQFF
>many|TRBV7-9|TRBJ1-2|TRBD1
TGTGCCAGCAGCGACACCTCGGGACAGGGAGTCGACTATGGCTACACCTTC
CASSDTSGQGVDYGYTF
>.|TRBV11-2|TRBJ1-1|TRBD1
TGTGCCAGCAGCCAGACAGGGGCTTGGAACACTGAAGCTTTCTTT
CASSQTGAWNTEAFF
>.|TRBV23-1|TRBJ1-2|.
TGCGCCAGCAGTCAAATAAGCTCTGGGTTTGGCTACACCTTC
CASSQISSGFGYTF
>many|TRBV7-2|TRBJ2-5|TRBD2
TGTGCCAGCAGCTTGAACCAGCGGGAGATCGGGGAGACCCAGTACTTC
CASSLNQREIGETQYF
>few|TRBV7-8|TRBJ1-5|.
TGTGCCAGCAGCTTGAATCAGGGGTTCAATCAGCCCCAGCATTTT
CASSLNQGFNQPQHF
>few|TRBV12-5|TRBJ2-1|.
TGTGCTAGTGGCAGGGAGACAACACCCTCCTACAATGAGCAGTTCTTC
CASGRETTPSYNEQFF
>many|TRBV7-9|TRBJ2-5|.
TGTGCCAGCAGCTTGGTGGCAGGTAGCCAAGAGACCCAGTACTTC
CASSLVAGSQETQYF
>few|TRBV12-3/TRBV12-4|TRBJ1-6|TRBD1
TGTGCCAGCAGAGGACAGGGATCACCCCTCCACTTT
CASRGQGSPLHF
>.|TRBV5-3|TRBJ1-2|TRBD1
TGTGCCAGCAGCTTGGAGGGACAGGGGACCTATGGCTACACCTTC
CASSLEGQGTYGYTF
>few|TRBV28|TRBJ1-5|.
TGTGCCAGCAGTTTACTTACAGGGTGGCATCAGCCCCAGCATTTT
CASSLLTGWHQPQHF
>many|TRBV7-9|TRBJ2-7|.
TGTGCCAGCGGGTCTTATTCGTACGAGCAGTACTTC
CASGSYSYEQYF
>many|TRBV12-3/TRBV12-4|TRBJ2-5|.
TGTGCCAGCAGTTTAAACACCGGAAAAGAGACCCAGTACTTC
CASSLNTGKETQYF
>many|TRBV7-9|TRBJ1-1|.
TGTGCCAGCAGTCAAAGCGGGCTAGGAGAAGCTTTCTTT
CASSQSGLGEAFF
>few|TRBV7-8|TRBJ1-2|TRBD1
TGTGCCAGCAGCATAGGACAGGGGGCTAAAGGCTACACCTTC
CASSIGQGAKGYTF
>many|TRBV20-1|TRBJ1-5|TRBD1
TGCAGTGCTGGGGGACAGGGTCACAATCAGCCCCAGCATTTT
CSAGGQGHNQPQHF
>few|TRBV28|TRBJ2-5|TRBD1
TGTGCCAGCAGTTTGCTCCCGGGACAGGGGATTGGGACCCAGTACTTC
CASSLLPGQGIGTQYF
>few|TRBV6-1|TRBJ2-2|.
TGTGCCAGCAGTGGGATACAGGGAGACACCGGGGAGCTGTTTTTT
CASSGIQGDTGELFF
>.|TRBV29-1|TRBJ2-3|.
TGCAGCGTTGAGTACAGGGAAACAGATACGCAGTATTTT
CSVEYRETDTQYF
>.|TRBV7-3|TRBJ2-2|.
TGTGCCAGCAGCCTTGACCCCTCTTGGGACGGGGAGCTGTTTTTT
CASSLDPSWDGELFF
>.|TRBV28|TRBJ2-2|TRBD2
TGCTTGACAAGCGGGAGTAACACCGGGGAGCTGTTTTTT
CLTSGSNTGELFF
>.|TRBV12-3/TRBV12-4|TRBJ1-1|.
TGTTCCAGCTGTAAAGGCACTGAAGCTTTCTTT
CSSCKGTEAFF
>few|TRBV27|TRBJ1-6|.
TGTGCCAGCAGTTCGTCGGCAACCAATTCACCCCTCCACTTT
CASSSSATNSPLHF
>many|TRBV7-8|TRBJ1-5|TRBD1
TGTGCCAGCAGCTTAGCCCAACAGGGGGGGCAGCCCCAGCATTTT
CASSLAQQGGQPQHF
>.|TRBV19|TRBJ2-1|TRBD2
TGTGCCAGTAGAGGACAGGGGGGACTAGCGGGGGGGCAGTTCTTC
CASRGQGGLAGGQFF
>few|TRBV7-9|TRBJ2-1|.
TGTGCCAGCAGCCCCAGCGGAACCACCTACAATGAGCAGTTCTTC
CASSPSGTTYNEQFF
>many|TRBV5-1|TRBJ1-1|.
TGCGCCAGCAGCTTGGCCGGAGAGAGTCGTGGCACTGAAGCTTTCTTT
CASSLAGESRGTEAFF
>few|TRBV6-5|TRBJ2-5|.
TGTGCCAGCGGAAGGGAGACCCAGTACTTC
CASGRETQYF
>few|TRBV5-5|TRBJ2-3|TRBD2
TGTGCCAGCAGTTTTAGCGGGGATTCCACAGATACGCAGTATTTT
CASSFSGDSTDTQYF
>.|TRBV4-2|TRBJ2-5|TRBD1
TGTGCCAGCAGCCCTGGACAGGGGGAAGAGACCCAGTACTTC
CASSPGQGEETQYF
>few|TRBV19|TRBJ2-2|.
TGTGCCACAAAGGGCCGGGCGGCGAACACCGGGGAGCTGTTTTTT
CATKGRAANTGELFF
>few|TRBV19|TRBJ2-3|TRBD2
TGTGCCAGTAGTATAGGCGGGACTAGCGGGATGATTCGCACAGATACGCAGTATTTT
CASSIGGTSGMIRTDTQYF
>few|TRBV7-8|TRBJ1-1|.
TGTGCCAGCAGCCCGAGTAGGCAGCTAGGATTGAACACTGAAACTTTCTTT
CASSPSRQLGLNTETFF
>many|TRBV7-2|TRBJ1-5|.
TGTGCCAGCAGCTCGAACTCGGGTCGCAATCAGCCCCAGCATTTT
CASSSNSGRNQPQHF
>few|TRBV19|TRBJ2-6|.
TGTGCCAGTAGTCCTAGCTCGGGAGCCGTCTCTGGGGCCAACGTCCTGACTTTC
CASSPSSGAVSGANVLTF
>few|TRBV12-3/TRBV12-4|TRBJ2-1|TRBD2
TGTGCCAGCAGTTTCACCCTTCGGCGGGGGGGTGGTGAGCAGTTCTTC
CASSFTLRRGGGEQFF
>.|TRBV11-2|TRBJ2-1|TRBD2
TGTGCCAGCAGCTCCCAGCGGGGGGGCCGTGATGAGCAGTTCTTC
CASSSQRGGRDEQFF
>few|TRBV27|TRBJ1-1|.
TGTGCCAGCAGTCACCCGGGACGGACGAACACTGAAGCTTTCTTT
CASSHPGRTNTEAFF
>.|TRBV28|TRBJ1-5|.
TGTGCCAGCAGATCCTTTGACAGCAATCAGCCCCAGCATTTT
CASRSFDSNQPQHF
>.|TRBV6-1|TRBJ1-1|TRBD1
TGTGCCAGCAGTGGCAACAGGGGGCCGGGGACTGAAGCTTTCTTT
CASSGNRGPGTEAFF
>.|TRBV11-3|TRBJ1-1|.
TGTGCCAGCAGCTTCGCCTTTGGGACTGAAGCTTTCTTT
CASSFAFGTEAFF